The 21 T cell receptor beta chains below were found in one sample sequenced in a study of glioma-infiltrating T cells. Using RNA template, CDR3s of TCR alpha and beta were amplified with iRepertoire arm-PCR. TCRdb processed the multiplex PCR reads anew with MiXCR; each CDR3 protein has one entry. Among about 93,000 distinct CDR3 sequences listed, 35% to 50% were seen once. The material sequenced was glioma tissue, nonneoplastic brain tissue, or PBMCs (not recorded which). The receptors shown here come from a human donor with low-grade glioma or glioblastoma, undergoing nonglioma brain surgery, or in good health (not recorded which).

The chain has TRBV29-1 and TRBJ1-2; unclear D gene. V shed 2 bases and J shed 9 bases, with 10 bases lying between them. Germline assignment: CDR1 SQVTM and CDR2 ANQGSEA. CDR3 length: 11 residues. The CDR3 region is CSVERPSRYTF. For the CDR3, the DNA is TGCAGCGTTGAAAGGCCATCGCGCTACACCTTC.

This clonotype showed up many times. In nucleotides, the CDR3 is TGTGCCAGCACACAGGGCTGGGGACAGGGGCGTAGGGAGCAGTTCTTC. Amino acids: CASTQGWGQGRREQFF. This rearrangement joins TRBV7-2 to TRBJ2-1; TRBD1 agrees at 10 bases. The CDR3 runs to 16 residues. Germline V lookup: CDR1 SGHTA, CDR2 FQGNSA. With V trimmed by 7 bases and J by 10 bases, 16 bases remained unmatched. Based on the CDR3 plus reference TRBV7-2 and TRBJ2-1, the full variable domain is GAGVSQSPSNKVTEKGKDVELRCDPISGHTALYWYRQSLGQGLEFLIYFQGNSAPDKSGLPSDRFSAERTGGSVSTLTIQRTQQEDSAVYLCASTQGWGQGRREQFFGPGTRLTVL.

V usage is TRBV7-9 and J usage is TRBJ2-2, with D unresolved. V was clipped by 2 bases and J by 2 bases, with 12 bases between them. The germline V gene encodes CDR1 SEHNR and CDR2 FQNEAQ (reference sequence). The CDR3 extends over 16 amino acids. The CDR3 DNA follows: TGTGCCAGCAGCTTAAGGCCGACACTTAACACCGGGGAGCTGTTTTTT. Translating it yields CASSLRPTLNTGELFF.

This clonotype came up many times. As DNA, the CDR3 is TGTGCCAGCAGAGAGGGAGGGTCCGGGGAGCTGTTTTTT. Translation: CASREGGSGELFF. This rearrangement joins TRBV6-1 to TRBJ2-2; TRBD2 matches at 7 bases. V shed 6 bases, J shed 6 bases, and the junction held 4 bases outside the gene matches. CDR1 and CDR2 (germline): MNHNS, SASEGT. The CDR3 is 13 residues long.

As concerns this clonotype: An end of the junction differs from the germline gene, which may be a read error. V gene TRBV6-2 or TRBV6-3 combines with J gene TRBJ2-7; TRBD1 aligns across 8 bases. The germline CDR1 and CDR2 sequences are MNHEY and SVGEGT. CDR3 length equals 14 residues. The CDR3 region has the DNA TGTGCCAGCAGCGACGGACAGGGCGGATACGAGCAGCACTTC. Amino acids: CASSDGQGGYEQHF.

This clonotype was picked up many times. This chain joins TRBV11-3 and TRBJ2-3; TRBD1 aligns across 7 bases. CDR1 and CDR2 from the germline V gene are SGHNT and YENEEA. CDR3 length equals 15 residues. Unmatched junction bases numbered 3, after V lost 2 bases and J lost 1 base. CDR3: CASSLQTGGTDTQYF. The DNA of the CDR3 is TGTGCCAGCAGCTTACAAACAGGGGGCACAGATACGCAGTATTTT. Full variable domain (remainder filled in from reference TRBV11-3 and TRBJ2-3): EAGVVQSPRYKIIEKKQPVAFWCNPISGHNTLYWYLQNLGQGPELLIRYENEEAVDDSQLPKDRFSAERLKGVDSTLKIQPAELGDSAVYLCASSLQTGGTDTQYFGPGTRLTVL.

This clonotype was seen at least ten times. The chain has TRBV20-1 and TRBJ2-5, with D maybe TRBD1 (6 bases). V was pared by 0 bases and J by 0 bases, with 14 bases between. CDR3 length: 16 residues. Germline loops: CDR1 DFQATT, CDR2 SNEGSKA (reference sequence). CDR3 protein: CSAREYLTGYQETQYF. Here the CDR3 DNA reads TGCAGTGCTAGAGAGTACCTCACAGGGTACCAAGAGACCCAGTACTTC.

This clonotype has only a few counts. One junction end disagrees with the germline gene, perhaps due to a read error. The chain combines TRBV6-1 with TRBJ2-7; TRBD2 might be the D (6 bases). The CDR3 runs 14 residues. Germline values: CDR1 MNHNS, CDR2 SASEGT. This chain's CDR3 is CACSALEGLSEQYF. The CDR3 region has the DNA TGTGCCTGCAGTGCGCTGGAGGGCCTGAGCGAGCAGTACTTC.

This clonotype was detected a few times. The V gene is TRBV19, the J gene TRBJ2-4; possible D gene TRBD1, 5 bases. Germline V lookup: CDR1 LNHDA, CDR2 SQIVND (reference sequence). The CDR3 sequence is 15 residues long. Trimming cost V 3 bases and J 3 bases, with 12 bases left between them. CDR3 in amino acids: CASSISGMDKNIQYF. CDR3 DNA: TGTGCCAGTAGTATTTCAGGGATGGACAAAAACATTCAGTACTTC. Based on the CDR3 plus reference TRBV19 and TRBJ2-4, the full variable domain is DGGITQSPKYLFRKEGQNVTLSCEQNLNHDAMYWYRQDPGQGLRLIYYSQIVNDFQKGDIAEGYSVSREKKESFPLTVTSAQKNPTAFYLCASSISGMDKNIQYFGAGTRLSVL.

In regard to this clonotype: Its ends do not fully match the called genes, so a read error is possible. V gene TRBV2 combines with J gene TRBJ1-1; 9 bases agree with TRBD1. CDR1 is SNHLY and CDR2 is FYNNEI in the germline V gene. This CDR3 is built from 15 residues. CDR3 DNA: TGTGACAGCAGTGGGGACAGGGTGCGAATTAACCAAGCTTTCTTT. Protein product: CDSSGDRVRINQAFF.

J is TRBJ1-4 and V is TRBV6-2 or TRBV6-3; D is unclear. Trimming took off 5 bases at V and 3 bases at J, with 13 bases between the two ends. The CDR3 has 15 amino acids. The germline gives CDR1 MNHEY, CDR2 SVGEGT. CDR3 sequence (DNA): TGTGCCAGCAGTCGGAACGGGAAAGCTAATGAAAAACTGTTTTTT. This translates into CASSRNGKANEKLFF.

The chain employs TRBV5-5 and TRBJ1-1; the D is unclear. Germline assignment: CDR1 SGHKS and CDR2 YYEKEE (reference sequence). This CDR3 spans 12 amino acids. Trimming pared 2 bases from V and 8 bases from J, leaving 10 bases between. This CDR3 is CASSFGVQEAFF. The CDR3 DNA follows: TGTGCCAGCAGCTTCGGCGTCCAAGAAGCTTTCTTT.

The chain carries TRBV6-2 or TRBV6-3 and TRBJ2-3; TRBD1 matches 10 bases. Germline V gene lookup returns CDR1 MNHEY and CDR2 SVGEGT. V dropped 8 bases and J dropped 5; count of bases not matched to a gene: 10. The CDR3 is 15 amino acids. Here the CDR3 reads CASGPGQGVLDTQYF. In DNA, the CDR3 is TGTGCCAGCGGTCCAGGACAGGGGGTTCTAGATACGCAGTATTTT.

This chain links TRBV20-1 with TRBJ2-1; 11 bases fit TRBD2. Germline lookup yields CDR1 DFQATT and CDR2 SNEGSKA (reference sequence). CDR3 length equals 16 residues. V lost 4 bases to trimming and J lost 1 base; unmatched junction nucleotides: 6. The CDR3 reads CSAKGTSGRSYNEQFF. CDR3 nucleotides: TGCAGTGCTAAGGGGACTAGCGGCCGTTCCTACAATGAGCAGTTCTTC.

Comments on this clonotype: A single base separates this from a much larger clone, so it may be a read error. The chain employs TRBV2 and TRBJ1-1, with TRBD1 as a possible D gene (5 bases). The V end lost 7 bases, the J end lost 4 bases, and 19 bases lay between the germline ends. CDR3 length equals 15 residues. The germline gives CDR1 SNHLY, CDR2 FYNNEI. The CDR3 region is CASKTFGGSGTEAFF. As DNA, the CDR3 is TGTGCCAGCAAAACCTTCGGGGGGTCCGGCACTGAAGCTTTCTTT.

Remarks on this clonotype: The conserved phenylalanine or tryptophan is not found at the CDR3 terminus, so this likely reflects a read error. The V gene is TRBV18, the J gene TRBJ2-1; D remains ambiguous. Trimming removed 6 bases from V and 0 bases from J, with 15 bases in between. Germline V gives CDR1 KGHSH, CDR2 LQKENI. This CDR3 is 16 amino acids long. This chain's CDR3 is CASSPRPSSSYNEQFL. Here the CDR3 DNA reads TGTGCCAGCTCGCCTAGACCCTCGAGCTCCTACAATGAGCAGTTCTTA.

The chain links TRBV28 to TRBJ2-7; 7 bases match TRBD1. Germline assignment: CDR1 MDHEN and CDR2 SYDVKM. The length of the CDR3 is 14 residues. Trimming cost V 6 bases and J 4 bases; bases outside gene matches: 9. CDR3 sequence: CASSLGTAYYEQYF. DNA for the CDR3: TGTGCCAGCAGCCTGGGGACAGCCTATTACGAGCAGTACTTC.

This clonotype was detected many times. The chain employs TRBV20-1 and TRBJ2-1; 8 bases align to TRBD1. The CDR3 has 13 amino acids. V lost 6 bases to trimming and J lost 5 bases; unmatched junction nucleotides: 6. The germline gives CDR1 DFQATT, CDR2 SNEGSKA (reference sequence). CDR3 region: CSARTGMDNEQFF. The CDR3 bases are TGCAGTGCCAGGACAGGGATGGACAATGAGCAGTTCTTC.

This clonotype was observed at least ten times. The rearrangement joins TRBV11-2 to TRBJ2-2; D ambiguous. V was cut by 3 bases and J by 3 bases, with 2 bases left in between. The CDR3 spans 12 residues. Germline V CDR1 and CDR2: SGHAT, FQNNGV. The CDR3 here is CASSFYTGELFF. The DNA for the CDR3 is TGTGCCAGCAGCTTCTACACCGGGGAGCTGTTTTTT.

This chain links TRBV12-3 or TRBV12-4 with TRBJ1-5, with D possibly being TRBD1 (5 bases). Trimming removed 5 bases at V and 5 bases at J, with 19 bases between. CDR3 length equals 16 residues. In DNA form, the CDR3 reads TGTGCCAGCAGTGAACTCGAAGGGTCAGGGTATCAGCCCCAGCATTTT. Protein: CASSELEGSGYQPQHF.

The sample holds many counts of this clonotype. The chain uses TRBV11-2 and TRBJ2-7, with 7 bases identical to TRBD1. Germline V lookup: CDR1 SGHAT, CDR2 FQNNGV. The trim removed 5 bases at V and 6 bases at J, leaving 10 bases unmatched. The CDR3 spans 14 residues. This CDR3 is CASSPQTGRREQYF. The CDR3, as DNA: TGTGCCAGCAGCCCCCAGACAGGGAGACGCGAGCAGTACTTC.